Below are 7 T cell receptor beta chains sequenced from a single sample in a study of T cell clonotyping in hematopoietic cell transplantation. The protocol was immunoSEQ multiplex PCR, while the TCRdb copy is restricted to in-frame clones and leaves out a portion. The sample includes roughly 4,500 clones, approximately 85% of them seen just once. Sequenced material: peripheral blood mononuclear cells, taken 180 days after allogeneic stem cell transplant. The receptors stem from a male patient in his sixties who had an allogeneic stem cell transplant from an unrelated donor, so T cells may come from the graft donor. Some clones in this sample may be carry-over from other donors' samples.

The chain uses TRBV4-3 and TRBJ2-1; the D is unclear. V lost 2 bases, J lost 4 bases, and 6 bases lay in between. This CDR3 region has 13 residues. In germline, CDR1 is LGHNA, CDR2 YSLEER. CDR3 coding DNA: TGCGCCAGCAGCCAAACAGCTTACAATGAGCAGTTCTTC. It is translated as CASSQTAYNEQFF.

This chain joins TRBV6-5 and TRBJ1-1; TRBD1 matches at 7 bases. V gave up 4 bases and J gave up 6 bases; unmatched junction bases: 5. Germline CDR1 and CDR2: MNHEY and SVGAGI. This CDR3 is 13 amino acids long. CDR3 bases: TGTGCCAGCAGTTTCTACAGGGGTCCTGAAGCTTTCTTT. Amino acid sequence: CASSFYRGPEAFF.

This chain uses TRBV10-3 with TRBJ2-2, with 9 bases matching TRBD1. From germline, CDR1 is ENHRY and CDR2 SYGVKD. The CDR3 has 14 residues. The V segment lost 2 bases and the J segment 7 bases; nucleotides outside the gene matches: 2. The CDR3: CAISEGQGSGELFF. The DNA for the CDR3 is TGTGCCATCAGTGAGGGACAGGGGAGCGGGGAGCTGTTTTTT.

This sequence joins TRBV14 and TRBJ1-2; D not resolved. The CDR3 loop spans 12 amino acids. V was clipped by 1 base and J by 5 bases, with 5 bases between them. CDR1 is SGHDN, CDR2 FVKESK, per germline. Written as DNA, the CDR3 is TGTGCCAGCAGCCAAGCCGGATATGGCTACACCTTC. Amino acids: CASSQAGYGYTF.

The sample holds a few counts of this clone. This specimen includes other DNA sequences encoding the same CDR3. J is TRBJ1-2 and V is TRBV28; D uncertain. The germline CDR1 and CDR2 sequences are MDHEN and SYDVKM. The CDR3 is 12 amino acids. V lost 2 bases to trimming and J lost 6 bases, with 7 bases between them. The CDR3, as DNA: TGTGCCAGCAGTTTAGGGGTTCATGGCTACACCTTC. This sequence encodes CASSLGVHGYTF.

The chain combines TRBV19 with TRBJ1-2, with 7 nucleotides matching TRBD1. Looked up from germline, CDR1 is LNHDA and CDR2 is SQIVND (reference sequence). V shed 4 bases and J 8 bases; nucleotides not matched to a gene: 10. The CDR3 sequence is 14 residues long. The CDR3 bases are TGTGCCAGTAGTACCCGACAGGGCGCGGAGGGCTACACCTTC. Amino acids: CASSTRQGAEGYTF.

This rearrangement joins TRBV2 to TRBJ1-6; no reliable D call. Trimming left V 4 bases short and J 10 bases short, with 35 bases between. CDR1 and CDR2 (germline): SNHLY, FYNNEI. The CDR3 extends over 21 amino acids. The CDR3 here is CASSASELAFGHAPFDSPLHF. Written as DNA, the CDR3 is TGTGCCAGCAGTGCCTCGGAGTTGGCCTTCGGTCATGCACCCTTTGACTCACCCCTCCACTTT.